The 7 T cell receptor beta chains below all came from one sample that was sequenced in a study of blood T cell repertoires in COVID-19. The repertoire was sequenced with immunoSEQ multiplex PCR; TCRdb's copy has only in-frame clones and lacks some. In the table there are roughly 150,000 clones, 70% to 90% of which are singletons. Sequenced input: peripheral blood. These receptor sequences come from a man in his fifties with acute or convalescent COVID-19.

The chain uses TRBV19 and TRBJ2-1; 8 nucleotides match TRBD2. CDR3 length: 16 amino acids. Germline CDR1 LNHDA, CDR2 SQIVND (reference sequence). Trimming took 1 base from V and 6 from J; bases not matched to a gene: 8. Here the CDR3 DNA reads TGTGCCAGTAGTATAGTTGCAGCGGGAGACGGCAATGAGCAGTTCTTC. Amino acids: CASSIVAAGDGNEQFF.

V is TRBV9 and J is TRBJ2-3, with D unresolved. The ends were cut back, 2 bases at V and 4 bases at J, with 8 bases in the middle. The germline V gene encodes CDR1 SGDLS and CDR2 YYNGEE. This CDR3 region has 13 residues. CDR3 in amino acids: CASSVPEADTQYF. In nucleotides, the CDR3 is TGTGCCAGCAGCGTTCCCGAGGCAGATACGCAGTATTTT.

In its sample, this clone was seen once. V gene TRBV5-1 combines with J gene TRBJ2-2, with 11 bases matching TRBD1. The junction had 5 bases not matched to a gene; V was cut back by 2 bases and J by 5 bases. CDR3 length: 16 residues. Germline V lookup: CDR1 SGHRS, CDR2 YFSETQ. The CDR3 loop reads CASSFGTGGRTGELFF. CDR3 nucleotide sequence: TGCGCCAGCAGCTTCGGGACAGGGGGACGGACCGGGGAGCTGTTTTTT.

J is TRBJ2-1 and V is TRBV24-1; D may be TRBD1 (6 bases). With 2 bases removed from V and 0 bases from J, the gap between germline ends came to 10 bases. Germline V gene data show CDR1 as KGHDR and CDR2 as SFDVKD. The CDR3 has 16 amino acids. Here the CDR3 reads CATSDWDTVSYNEQFF. CDR3 nucleotides: TGTGCCACCAGTGATTGGGACACAGTCTCCTACAATGAGCAGTTCTTC.

The genes are TRBV10-3 and TRBJ1-1; D possibly corresponds to TRBD1 (6 bases). Germline CDR1 ENHRY, CDR2 SYGVKD. The CDR3 is made up of 13 amino acids. The V end was cut by 2 bases, the J end by 7 bases, with 11 bases between. The CDR3 DNA reads TGTGCCATCAGTGAGACCGGACAGAATGAAGCTTTCTTT. It translates to CAISETGQNEAFF.

V and J are TRBV6-5 and TRBJ1-1; TRBD1 might be the D (5 bases). Trimming removed 9 bases at V and 5 bases at J, with 16 bases between. The CDR3 spans 13 residues. Germline V CDR1 and CDR2: MNHEY, SVGAGI. CDR3 DNA: TGTGCCAGGACATCGACAGTTACTACTGAAGCTTTCTTT. Translated: CARTSTVTTEAFF.

The V gene is TRBV12-3 or TRBV12-4, the J gene TRBJ1-6; no firm D call. The CDR3 sequence is 11 residues long. V gave up 6 bases and J gave up 13 bases, with 10 bases separating them. The DNA of the CDR3 is TGTGCCAGCAGGGCCTTTCCCCCCCTCCACTTT. Amino acid sequence: CASRAFPPLHF.